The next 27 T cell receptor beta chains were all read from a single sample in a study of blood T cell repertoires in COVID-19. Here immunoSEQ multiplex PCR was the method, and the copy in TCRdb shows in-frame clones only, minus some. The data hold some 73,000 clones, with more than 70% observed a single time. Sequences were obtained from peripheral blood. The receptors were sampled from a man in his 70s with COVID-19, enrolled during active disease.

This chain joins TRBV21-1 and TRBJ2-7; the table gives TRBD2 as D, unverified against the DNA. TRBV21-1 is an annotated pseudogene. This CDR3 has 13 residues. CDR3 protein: CAQTGGYTYEQYF. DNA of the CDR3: TGTGCCCAGACGGGGGGATACACCTACGAGCAGTACTTC.

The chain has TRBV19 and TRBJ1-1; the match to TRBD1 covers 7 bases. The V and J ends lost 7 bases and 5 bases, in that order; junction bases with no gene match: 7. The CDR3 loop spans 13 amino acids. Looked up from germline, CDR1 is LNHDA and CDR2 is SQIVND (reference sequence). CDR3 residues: CASIRQGRTEAFF. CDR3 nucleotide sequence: TGTGCCAGTATCCGACAGGGTCGGACTGAAGCTTTCTTT.

The CDR3 loop reads CSASPRRATGARETQYF. In nucleotides, the CDR3 is TGCAGTGCTAGTCCAAGGCGGGCAACAGGGGCACGAGAGACCCAGTACTTC. This chain links TRBV20-1 with TRBJ2-5; 7 bases are shared with TRBD1. CDR3 length equals 17 residues. The germline V gene has CDR1 DFQATT and CDR2 SNEGSKA (reference sequence). Unmatched junction bases numbered 17, after V lost 3 bases and J lost 4 bases.

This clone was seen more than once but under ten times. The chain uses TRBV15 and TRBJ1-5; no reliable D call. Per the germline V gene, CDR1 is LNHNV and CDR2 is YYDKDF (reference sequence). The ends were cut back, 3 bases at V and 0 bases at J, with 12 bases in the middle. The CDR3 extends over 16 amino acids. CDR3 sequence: CATSRRFEGSNQPQHF. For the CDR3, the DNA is TGTGCCACCAGCAGGCGGTTCGAGGGTAGCAATCAGCCCCAGCATTTT.

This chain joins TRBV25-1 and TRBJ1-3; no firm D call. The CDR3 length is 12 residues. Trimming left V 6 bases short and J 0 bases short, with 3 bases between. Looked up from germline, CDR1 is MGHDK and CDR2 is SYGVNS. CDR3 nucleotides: TGTGCCAGCAGGGCCTCTGGAAACACCATATATTTT. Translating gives CASRASGNTIYF. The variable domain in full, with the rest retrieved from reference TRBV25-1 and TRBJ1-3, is EADIYQTPRYLVIGTGKKITLECSQTMGHDKMYWYQQDPGMELHLIHYSYGVNSTEKGDLSSESTVSRIRTEHFPLTLESARPSHTSQYLCASRASGNTIYFGEGSWLTVV.

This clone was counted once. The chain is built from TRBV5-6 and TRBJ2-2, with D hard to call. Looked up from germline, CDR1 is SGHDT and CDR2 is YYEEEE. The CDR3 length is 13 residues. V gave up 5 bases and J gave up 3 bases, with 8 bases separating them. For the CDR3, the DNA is TGTGCCAGCAGTTATGACTACACCGGGGAGCTGTTTTTT. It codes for CASSYDYTGELFF.

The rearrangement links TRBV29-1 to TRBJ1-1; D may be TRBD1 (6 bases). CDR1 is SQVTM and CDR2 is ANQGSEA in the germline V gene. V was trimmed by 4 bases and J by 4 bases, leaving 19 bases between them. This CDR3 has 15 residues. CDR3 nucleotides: TGCAGCGTTGCCAGGGCCTCAGGGGTGGGCACTGAAGCTTTCTTT. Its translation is CSVARASGVGTEAFF.

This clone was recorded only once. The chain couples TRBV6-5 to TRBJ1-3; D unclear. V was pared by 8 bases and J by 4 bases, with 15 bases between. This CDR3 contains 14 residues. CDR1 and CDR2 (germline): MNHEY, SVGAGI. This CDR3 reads CASDHGGAGNTIYF. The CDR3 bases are TGTGCCAGCGACCACGGAGGAGCGGGAAACACCATATATTTT.

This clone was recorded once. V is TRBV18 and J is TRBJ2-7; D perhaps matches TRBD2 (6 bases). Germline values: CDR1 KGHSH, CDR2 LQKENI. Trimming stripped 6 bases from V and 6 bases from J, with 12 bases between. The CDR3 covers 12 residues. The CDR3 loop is CASSGTVREQYF. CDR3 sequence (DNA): TGTGCCAGCTCGGGGACTGTACGCGAGCAGTACTTC.

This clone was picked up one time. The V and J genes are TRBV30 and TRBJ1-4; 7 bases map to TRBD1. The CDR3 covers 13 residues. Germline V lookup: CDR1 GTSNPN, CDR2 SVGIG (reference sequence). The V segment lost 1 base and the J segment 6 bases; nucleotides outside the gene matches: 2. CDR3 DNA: TGTGCCTGGAGTGGAGGGGGCGATGAAAAACTGTTTTTT. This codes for CAWSGGGDEKLFF.

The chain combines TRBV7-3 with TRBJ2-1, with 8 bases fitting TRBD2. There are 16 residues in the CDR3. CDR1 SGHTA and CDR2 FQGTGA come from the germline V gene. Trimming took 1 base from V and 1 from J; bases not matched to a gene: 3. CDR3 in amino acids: CASSLNAGGSYNEQFF. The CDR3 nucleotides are TGTGCCAGCAGCTTAAATGCGGGAGGTTCCTACAATGAGCAGTTCTTC.

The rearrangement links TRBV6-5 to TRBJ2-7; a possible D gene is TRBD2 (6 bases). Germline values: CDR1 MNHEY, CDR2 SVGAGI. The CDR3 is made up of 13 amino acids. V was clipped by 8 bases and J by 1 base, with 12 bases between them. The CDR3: CASSLGGSYEQYF. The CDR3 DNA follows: TGTGCCAGCTCCCTGGGGGGTTCCTACGAGCAGTACTTC.

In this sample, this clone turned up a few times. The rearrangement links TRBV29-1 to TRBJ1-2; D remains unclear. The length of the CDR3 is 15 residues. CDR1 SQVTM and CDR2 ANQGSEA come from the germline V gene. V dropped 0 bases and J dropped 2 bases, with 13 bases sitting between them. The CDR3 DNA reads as TGCAGCGTTGAAGATCTAGAGCAATTAAACTATGGCTACACCTTC. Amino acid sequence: CSVEDLEQLNYGYTF. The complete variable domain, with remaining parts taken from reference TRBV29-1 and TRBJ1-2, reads SAVISQKPSRDICQRGTSLTIQCQVDSQVTMMFWYRQQPGQSLTLIATANQGSEATYESGFVIDKFPISRPNLTFSTLTVSNMSPEDSSIYLCSVEDLEQLNYGYTFGSGTRLTVV.

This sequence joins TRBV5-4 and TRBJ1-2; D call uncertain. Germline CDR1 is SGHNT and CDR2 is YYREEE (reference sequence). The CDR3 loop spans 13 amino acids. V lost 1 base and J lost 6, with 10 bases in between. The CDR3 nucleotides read TGTGCCAGCAGCTTGCCGGGGTCGGATGGCTACACCTTC. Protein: CASSLPGSDGYTF.

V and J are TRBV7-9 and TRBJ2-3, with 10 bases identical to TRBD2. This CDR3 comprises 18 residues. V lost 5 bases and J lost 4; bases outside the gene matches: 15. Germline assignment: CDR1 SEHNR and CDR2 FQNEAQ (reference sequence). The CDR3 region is CASSLKWRLAGVSDTQYF. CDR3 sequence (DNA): TGTGCCAGCAGCCTGAAGTGGAGGCTAGCGGGAGTGTCAGATACGCAGTATTTT.

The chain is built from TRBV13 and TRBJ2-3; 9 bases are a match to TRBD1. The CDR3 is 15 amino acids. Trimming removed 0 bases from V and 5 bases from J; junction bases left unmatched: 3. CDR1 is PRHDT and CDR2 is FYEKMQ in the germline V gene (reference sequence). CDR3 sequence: CASSLGQGARDTQYF. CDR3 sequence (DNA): TGTGCCAGCAGCTTAGGACAGGGGGCGCGAGATACGCAGTATTTT.

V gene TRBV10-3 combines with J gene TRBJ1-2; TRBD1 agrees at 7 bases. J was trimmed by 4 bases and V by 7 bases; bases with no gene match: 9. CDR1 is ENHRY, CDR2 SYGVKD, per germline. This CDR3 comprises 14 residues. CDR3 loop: CAINPGQTTYGYTF. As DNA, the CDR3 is TGTGCCATCAATCCGGGACAGACGACCTATGGCTACACCTTC.

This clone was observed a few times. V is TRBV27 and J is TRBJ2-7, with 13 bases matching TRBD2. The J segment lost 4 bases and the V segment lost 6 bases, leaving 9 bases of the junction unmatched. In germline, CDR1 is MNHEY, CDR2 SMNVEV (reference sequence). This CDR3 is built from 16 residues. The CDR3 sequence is CASRQLAGGLGYEQYF. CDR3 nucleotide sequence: TGTGCCAGCAGACAACTAGCGGGAGGGCTGGGGTACGAGCAGTACTTC.

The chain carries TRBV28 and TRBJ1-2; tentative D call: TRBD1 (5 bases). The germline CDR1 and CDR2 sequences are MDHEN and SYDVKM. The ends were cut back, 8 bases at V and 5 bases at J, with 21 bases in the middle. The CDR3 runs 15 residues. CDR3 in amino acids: CASSSTTDLEYGYTF. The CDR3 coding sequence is TGTGCCAGCTCATCGACGACAGATCTCGAGTATGGCTACACCTTC.

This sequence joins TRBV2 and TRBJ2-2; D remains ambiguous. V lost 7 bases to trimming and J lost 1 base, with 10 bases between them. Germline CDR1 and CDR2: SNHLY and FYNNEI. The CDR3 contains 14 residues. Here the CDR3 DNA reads TGTGCCAGCACCCCTTATAGGAACACCGGGGAGCTGTTTTTT. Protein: CASTPYRNTGELFF.

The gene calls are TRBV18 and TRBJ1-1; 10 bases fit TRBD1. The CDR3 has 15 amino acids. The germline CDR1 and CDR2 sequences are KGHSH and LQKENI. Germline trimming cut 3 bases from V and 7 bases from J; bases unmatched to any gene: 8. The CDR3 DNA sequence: TGTGCCAGCTCACCCCTGGGACAGGGGATTGGTGAAGCTTTCTTT. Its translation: CASSPLGQGIGEAFF.

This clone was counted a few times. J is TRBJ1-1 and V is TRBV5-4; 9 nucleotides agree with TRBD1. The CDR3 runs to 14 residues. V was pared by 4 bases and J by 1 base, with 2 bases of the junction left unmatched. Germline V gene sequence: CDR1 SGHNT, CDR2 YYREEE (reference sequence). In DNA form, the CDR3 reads TGTGCCAGCAGCAAGGGACAGGGGAACACTGAAGCTTTCTTT. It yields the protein CASSKGQGNTEAFF.

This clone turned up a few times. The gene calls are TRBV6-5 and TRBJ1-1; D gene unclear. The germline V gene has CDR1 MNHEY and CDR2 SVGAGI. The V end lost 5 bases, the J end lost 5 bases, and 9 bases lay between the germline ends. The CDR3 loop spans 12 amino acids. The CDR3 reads CASSIRSTEAFF. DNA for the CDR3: TGTGCCAGCAGTATCCGGTCAACTGAAGCTTTCTTT.

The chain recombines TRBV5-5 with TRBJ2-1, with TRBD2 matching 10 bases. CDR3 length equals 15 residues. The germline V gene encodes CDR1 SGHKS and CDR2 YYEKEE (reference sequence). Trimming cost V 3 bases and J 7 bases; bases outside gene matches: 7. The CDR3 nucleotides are TGTGCCAGCAGCTATGCTCTTAGCGGGAGGAATGAGCAGTTCTTC. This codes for CASSYALSGRNEQFF.

CDR3 loop: CASTKPPDRGWLNSPLHF. The CDR3 bases are TGTGCCAGCACCAAACCTCCGGACAGGGGGTGGCTTAATTCACCCCTCCACTTT. The V call is TRBV28, the J call TRBJ1-6, with TRBD1 identical over 10 bases. CDR1 MDHEN and CDR2 SYDVKM come from the germline V gene. V gave up 7 bases and J gave up 6 bases; unmatched junction bases: 15. The CDR3 is 18 amino acids.

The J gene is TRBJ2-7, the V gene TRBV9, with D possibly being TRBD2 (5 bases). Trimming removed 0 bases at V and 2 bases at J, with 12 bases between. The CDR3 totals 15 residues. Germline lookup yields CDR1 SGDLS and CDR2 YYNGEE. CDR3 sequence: CASSVGLAEPYEQYF. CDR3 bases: TGTGCCAGCAGCGTAGGGCTAGCCGAACCCTACGAGCAGTACTTC.

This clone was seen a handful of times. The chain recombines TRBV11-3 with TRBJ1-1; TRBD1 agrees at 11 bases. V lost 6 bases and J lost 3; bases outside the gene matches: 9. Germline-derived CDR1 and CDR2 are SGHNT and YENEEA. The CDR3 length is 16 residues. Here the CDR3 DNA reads TGTGCCAGCAGTTCCGGGACAGGGGGGGGATACACTGAAGCTTTCTTT. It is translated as CASSSGTGGGYTEAFF.